A single sample is the source of the 31 T cell receptor beta chains below, sequenced in a study of shared clonotypes between healthy human individuals. Profiling relied on immunoSEQ multiplex PCR, and the TCRdb table lists in-frame clones only, not all of them. The repertoire holds fewer than 3 million clones, 85% to 95% seen once, with approximately 0.4% in the top ten. Material: naive CD4+ T cells from PBMCs. Subset meaning: CD45RA+ positively selected. The receptor set was obtained from a man aged 18 to 29 in good health. Some clones in this sample may be carry-over from other donors' samples.

The CDR3 is CASSLGQITDTQYF. In DNA form, the CDR3 reads TGTGCCAGCAGTTTAGGGCAGATCACAGATACGCAGTATTTT. V gene TRBV6-6 combines with J gene TRBJ2-3, with D uncertain. The germline gives CDR1 MNHNY, CDR2 SVGAGI (reference sequence). CDR3 length: 14 residues. Trimming took 4 bases from V and 2 from J, leaving 10 bases between them.

The rearrangement links TRBV29-1 to TRBJ2-1, with D uncertain. The CDR3 consists of 14 residues. The V end lost 3 bases, the J end lost 8 bases, and 17 bases lay between the germline ends. Looked up from germline, CDR1 is SQVTM and CDR2 is ANQGSEA. The CDR3 here is CSVDRPVSVDEQFF. The CDR3 region has the DNA TGCAGCGTTGATAGGCCGGTCTCAGTCGATGAGCAGTTCTTC.

The chain has TRBV4-1 and TRBJ2-1; D might be TRBD2 (7 bases). The V end was cut by 3 bases, the J end by 13 bases, with 16 bases between. This CDR3 has 13 residues. CDR1 and CDR2 (germline): MGHRA, YSYEKL. The CDR3 reads CASSHRGGDFQFF. The CDR3 nucleotides read TGCGCCAGCAGCCACAGGGGAGGGGACTTTCAGTTCTTC.

The chain links TRBV5-6 to TRBJ2-6; maybe TRBD1 (5 bases). The CDR3 has 15 amino acids. The V gene lost 2 bases and the J gene lost 0 bases, with 6 bases spanning the gap. CDR1 and CDR2 from the germline V gene are SGHDT and YYEEEE. For the CDR3, the DNA is TGTGCCAGCAGCTTAGACAGCTCTGGGGCCAACGTCCTGACTTTC. Its protein product is CASSLDSSGANVLTF.

The CDR3 coding sequence is TGTGCCTGGAGGTTCCGGACGGCCTTCCAAGAGACCCAGTACTTC. Translation: CAWRFRTAFQETQYF. V and J are TRBV30 and TRBJ2-5; D remains ambiguous. Trimming cost V 3 bases and J 1 base, with 15 bases left between them. The CDR3 covers 15 residues. The V gene's germline CDR1 is GTSNPN and CDR2 SVGIG (reference sequence). Filled out from reference TRBV30 and TRBJ2-5, the complete variable domain reads SQTIHQWPATLVQPVGSPLSLECTVEGTSNPNLYWYRQAAGRGLQLLFYSVGIGQISSEVPQNLSASRPQDRQFILSSKKLLLSDSGFYLCAWRFRTAFQETQYFGPGTRLLVL.

V gene TRBV9 combines with J gene TRBJ2-3; perhaps TRBD1 as D (5 bases). Germline V lookup: CDR1 SGDLS, CDR2 YYNGEE. This CDR3 has 16 residues. The V end lost 0 bases, the J end lost 8 bases, and 19 bases lay between the germline ends. This CDR3 is CASSVANTQAAVTQYF. Here the CDR3 DNA reads TGTGCCAGCAGCGTAGCTAACACACAGGCGGCGGTTACGCAGTATTTT.

This clone was found a few times. The chain couples TRBV9 to TRBJ2-3; 9 bases line up with TRBD2. V lost 2 bases and J lost 5; bases outside the gene matches: 6. The CDR3 length is 15 residues. In germline, CDR1 is SGDLS, CDR2 YYNGEE. The CDR3 reads CASSVGLALGDTQYF. CDR3 nucleotides: TGTGCCAGCAGCGTGGGACTAGCTCTAGGAGATACGCAGTATTTT.

The V and J genes are TRBV19 and TRBJ1-5; D is ambiguous. Trimming removed 6 bases at V and 3 bases at J, with 9 bases between. The CDR3 consists of 13 residues. CDR1 LNHDA and CDR2 SQIVND come from the germline V gene (reference sequence). This CDR3 is CASSLGTNQPQHF. CDR3 nucleotides: TGTGCCAGTAGCCTGGGCACCAATCAGCCCCAGCATTTT.

The chain joins TRBV7-9 to TRBJ2-1; TRBD2 is a possible D gene (6 bases). The CDR3 is 15 residues long. Trimming shortened V by 1 base and J by 8 bases, and 15 bases separated the two germline ends. The germline gives CDR1 SEHNR, CDR2 FQNEAQ (reference sequence). This chain's CDR3 is CASSLEGSSGDEQFF. The CDR3, as DNA: TGTGCCAGCAGCTTAGAGGGCTCCTCGGGGGATGAGCAGTTCTTC.

Of note for this clone: The sample has other DNA sequences that encode this CDR3 too. The CDR3 DNA reads as TGCGCCAGCAGCTTGGATGGAAGCTCTGGAAACACCATATATTTT. Protein product: CASSLDGSSGNTIYF. The rearrangement joins TRBV5-1 to TRBJ1-3; D remains unclear. In germline, CDR1 is SGHRS, CDR2 YFSETQ. V was shortened by 0 bases and J by 0 bases, with 7 bases between the two germline ends. The CDR3 consists of 15 residues.

The V gene is TRBV14, the J gene TRBJ2-5; TRBD2 matches at 8 bases. The V gene's germline CDR1 is SGHDN and CDR2 FVKESK. The CDR3 has 17 residues. The V gene end was trimmed by 4 bases and the J gene end by 5 bases; junction bases not matched to a gene: 15. As DNA, the CDR3 is TGTGCCAGCAGCCCTAGCTTCGGGAGGGGTAATAAGGAGACCCAGTACTTC. Translated: CASSPSFGRGNKETQYF.

This chain joins TRBV11-2 and TRBJ2-7; possible D gene TRBD2, 7 bases. The CDR3 loop spans 15 amino acids. From germline, CDR1 is SGHAT and CDR2 FQNNGV. Trimming pared 3 bases from V and 1 base from J, leaving 13 bases between. The CDR3 DNA reads as TGTGCCAGCAGCTTTCGGGGAGGGGGTTCCTACGAGCAGTACTTC. Its translation: CASSFRGGGSYEQYF.

A few counts support this clone. The chain couples TRBV15 to TRBJ1-5; D not certain. CDR1 is LNHNV, CDR2 YYDKDF, per germline (reference sequence). This CDR3 region has 14 residues. The ends were cut back, 1 base at V and 0 bases at J, with 4 bases in the middle. The DNA of the CDR3 is TGTGCCACCAGCAGAGTGTATAGCAATCAGCCCCAGCATTTT. Translating gives CATSRVYSNQPQHF.

CDR3 DNA: TGCGCCAGCAGTCGGGAGGCCGTGTCCGGGGAGCTGTTTTTT. Translating it yields CASSREAVSGELFF. V usage is TRBV5-1 and J usage is TRBJ2-2; 7 nucleotides agree with TRBD2. V shed 5 bases, J shed 6 bases, and the junction held 7 bases outside the gene matches. Looked up from germline, CDR1 is SGHRS and CDR2 is YFSETQ. This CDR3 contains 14 residues.

V usage is TRBV6-6 and J usage is TRBJ1-5; D might be TRBD1 (6 bases). V was clipped by 6 bases and J by 2 bases, with 14 bases between them. The CDR3 loop spans 15 amino acids. Germline V gives CDR1 MNHNY, CDR2 SVGAGI (reference sequence). CDR3 loop: CASSQYREGNQPQHF. CDR3 DNA: TGTGCCAGCAGCCAGTACAGGGAGGGCAATCAGCCCCAGCATTTT.

The chain is built from TRBV6-6 and TRBJ1-2, with D possibly matching TRBD1 (6 bases). Germline assignment: CDR1 MNHNY and CDR2 SVGAGI (reference sequence). The CDR3 has 16 amino acids. The ends were cut back, 0 bases at V and 6 bases at J, with 17 bases in the middle. In DNA form, the CDR3 reads TGTGCCAGCAGTTACTCAGAGCTGGACAGTCCCCATGGCTACACCTTC. This codes for CASSYSELDSPHGYTF.

The chain is built from TRBV19 and TRBJ2-7, with 8 bases lining up with TRBD2. Losses at the gene ends were 6 bases for V and 5 bases for J; bases not matched to a gene: 18. Germline V gene lookup returns CDR1 LNHDA and CDR2 SQIVND (reference sequence). This CDR3 is built from 17 residues. The CDR3 DNA reads TGTGCCAGTAGCCGAGGACGGGCTGGCGGGAGGTCCGACGAGCAGTACTTC. Protein: CASSRGRAGGRSDEQYF.

This chain links TRBV14 with TRBJ2-7; 9 bases map to TRBD1. The CDR3 is 14 amino acids. The V gene's germline CDR1 is SGHDN and CDR2 FVKESK. With V trimmed by 1 base and J by 6 bases, 4 bases remained unmatched. The CDR3 nucleotides are TGTGCCAGCAGCCAAGTTGACAGGGGGTTCGAGCAGTACTTC. It yields the protein CASSQVDRGFEQYF.

This rearrangement joins TRBV7-7 to TRBJ2-3, with D possibly matching TRBD1 (5 bases). The CDR3 sequence is 14 residues long. Germline V gives CDR1 SSHAT, CDR2 FNYEAQ (reference sequence). Trimming stripped 5 bases from V and 2 bases from J, with 11 bases between. The CDR3 DNA reads TGTGCCAGCAGCCGTGGACAAGCCACAGATACGCAGTATTTT. This encodes CASSRGQATDTQYF.

This chain uses TRBV10-1 with TRBJ2-3, with D tentatively TRBD1 (6 bases). The ends were cut back, 8 bases at V and 6 bases at J, with 18 bases in the middle. Germline V gene lookup returns CDR1 WNHNN and CDR2 SYGVQD (reference sequence). The CDR3 extends over 14 amino acids. The CDR3 is CASARVGAMDTQYF. The CDR3 DNA reads TGCGCCAGCGCGAGAGTGGGGGCGATGGATACGCAGTATTTT.

The CDR3 DNA reads TGTGCCAGCAGTCCCTCGCGCGGGAGGGTTGCAGATACGCAGTATTTT. Translating gives CASSPSRGRVADTQYF. J is TRBJ2-3 and V is TRBV6-6; 9 bases fit TRBD2. The CDR3 extends over 16 amino acids. Germline CDR1 reads MNHNY; CDR2 reads SVGAGI (reference sequence). V shed 5 bases, J shed 4 bases, and the junction held 10 bases outside the gene matches.

V gene TRBV6-5 combines with J gene TRBJ2-2; 9 positions agree with TRBD1. The CDR3 covers 15 residues. Trimming at V came to 7 bases and at J to 2 bases, leaving 5 bases not matched to a gene. In germline, CDR1 is MNHEY, CDR2 SVGAGI. CDR3 nucleotide sequence: TGTGCCAGCACCCAACAGGGGGCTAACACCGGGGAGCTGTTTTTT. This translates into CASTQQGANTGELFF.

CDR3 sequence (DNA): TGCAGTGCCGAGGGGGATACGCAGTATTTT. It encodes CSAEGDTQYF. The V call is TRBV20-1, the J call TRBJ2-3; D is possibly TRBD1 or TRBD2 (5 bases each). Germline CDR1 and CDR2: DFQATT and SNEGSKA (reference sequence). The CDR3 consists of 10 residues. The ends were cut back, 6 bases at V and 6 bases at J, with 7 bases in the middle.

This chain connects TRBV11-2 to TRBJ1-1, with 10 bases matching TRBD1. CDR1 and CDR2 from the germline V gene are SGHAT and FQNNGV. After removal of 5 bases from V and 3 bases from J, the junction contained 6 bases not matched to a gene. This CDR3 is 15 amino acids long. The CDR3 bases are TGTGCCAGCAGCCACCGGGACAGGGGTTACACTGAAGCTTTCTTT. Its protein product is CASSHRDRGYTEAFF.

The CDR3: CASSLMGEGRYEQYF. The CDR3 DNA reads as TGTGCCAGCAGTTTAATGGGGGAGGGCCGCTACGAGCAGTACTTC. This chain joins TRBV28 and TRBJ2-7; 7 nucleotides line up with TRBD2. CDR3 length equals 15 residues. The V gene's germline CDR1 is MDHEN and CDR2 SYDVKM. J lost 3 bases, V lost 2 bases, and 7 bases had no gene match.

Regarding this clone: The same CDR3 can be traced to other DNA sequences in this sample. The chain combines TRBV5-1 with TRBJ2-7; 9 nucleotides align to TRBD1. The CDR3 extends over 14 amino acids. Germline V lookup: CDR1 SGHRS, CDR2 YFSETQ. The V and J ends lost 5 bases and 2 bases, in that order; junction bases with no gene match: 5. The CDR3 sequence: CASRPGQGPYEQYF. CDR3 DNA: TGCGCCAGCAGACCGGGACAGGGCCCCTACGAGCAGTACTTC.

This chain links TRBV4-2 with TRBJ2-1, with 7 bases identical to TRBD2. The ends lost 0 bases at V and 15 bases at J; junction bases unmatched: 11. The CDR3 has 14 residues. The V gene's germline CDR1 is LGHNA and CDR2 YNFKEQ. In nucleotides, the CDR3 is TGTGCCAGCAGCCAAGATCGGGTGGGAGGGCCCCGGTTCTTC. Translating it yields CASSQDRVGGPRFF.

V gene TRBV30 combines with J gene TRBJ2-3; 11 bases are a match to TRBD2. J was trimmed by 11 bases and V by 0 bases; bases with no gene match: 13. From germline, CDR1 is GTSNPN and CDR2 SVGIG (reference sequence). The CDR3 sequence is 16 residues long. CDR3 loop: CAWSVGTSGEALGQYF. DNA of the CDR3: TGTGCCTGGAGTGTGGGGACTAGCGGAGAAGCGTTGGGGCAGTATTTT.

This clone was counted a few times. Other DNA sequences in the same sample also yield this CDR3. This chain uses TRBV28 with TRBJ1-2, with TRBD1 as a possible D gene (5 bases). V was cut by 8 bases and J by 8 bases, with 12 bases left in between. The CDR3 spans 11 residues. The germline V gene has CDR1 MDHEN and CDR2 SYDVKM. The CDR3 DNA follows: TGTGCCAGCTCGGGGCCTTACGGCTACACCTTC. This translates into CASSGPYGYTF.

In regard to this clone: This CDR3 is also generated by other DNA sequences in the sample. CDR3 in amino acids: CASSSRGPSSYNEQFF. CDR3 coding DNA: TGTGCCAGCAGTTCCAGGGGGCCGAGCTCCTACAATGAGCAGTTCTTC. V gene TRBV27 combines with J gene TRBJ2-1; 8 bases are a match to TRBD1. Germline V gene lookup returns CDR1 MNHEY and CDR2 SMNVEV (reference sequence). This CDR3 region has 16 residues. With 4 bases clipped from V and 0 bases from J, the junction kept 5 bases outside the gene matches.

The chain uses TRBV28 and TRBJ2-5; the match to TRBD1 covers 7 bases. Germline V CDR1 and CDR2: MDHEN, SYDVKM. The CDR3 totals 16 residues. After removal of 4 bases from V and 5 bases from J, the junction contained 13 bases not matched to a gene. The CDR3 nucleotides are TGTGCCAGCAGTTCCCTCCGGGACAGCCCTCGGGAGACCCAGTACTTC. Residues: CASSSLRDSPRETQYF.